This TCR beta chain was sequenced for a study of T-cell memory formation after mild COVID-19. On the study more broadly: The two donors had largely donor-specific TCR clusters. Study-wide results and caveats: Among contracting clones, CD4+ were mainly CM/EM and CD8+ enriched in EMRA. Whether second-wave clones peaking at day 37 were SARS-CoV-2 specific went unconfirmed.

This CDR3 spans 13 amino acids. V was clipped by 7 bases and J by 10 bases, with 14 bases between them. Germline V gene data show CDR1 as MDHEN and CDR2 as SYDVKM. The 5'RACE method, run with constant-segment primers, produced TCR alpha and TCR beta cDNA libraries (carrying sample barcodes and UMIs). MiXCR was run by TCRdb on the 5' RACE reads, yielding one entry per CDR3 protein. The sample shows around 300,000 distinct CDR3 sequences, around 13% of them seen only once. This clonotype has a handful of counts. The antigen is undetermined. The genes are TRBV28 and TRBJ1-6, with no clear D. Material for sequencing was PBMCs or a T cell subset sorted from them (not recorded which). The TCR sequence derives from a man between 18 and 29 years old who had mild COVID-19 (a few samples of this study predate the infection). Cell type and time point are not known. CDR3 region: CASNGRPHSPLHF. CDR3 DNA sequence: TGTGCCAGCAATGGGAGGCCGCACTCACCCCTCCACTTT.